These 16 T cell receptor beta chains came from one sample sequenced in a study of technical replicates of blood from several donors. Only in-frame clones appear in the TCRdb table, and some are missing; sequencing was by immunoSEQ multiplex PCR. The table lists 79,000 or so clones, around 90% of them singletons. Sequencing was performed on T cells isolated from PBMCs. Receptor source: a human donor in good health.

This chain joins TRBV28 and TRBJ2-3; 10 nucleotides align to TRBD2. The germline V gene has CDR1 MDHEN and CDR2 SYDVKM. The length of the CDR3 is 16 residues. The V segment lost 4 bases and the J segment 7 bases; nucleotides outside the gene matches: 11. CDR3 loop: CASSSPSGRGVHTQYF. In DNA, the CDR3 is TGTGCCAGCAGTTCCCCTAGCGGGAGAGGGGTACATACGCAGTATTTT.

The chain uses TRBV7-9 and TRBJ2-2; D might be TRBD1 (6 bases). The CDR3 spans 15 residues. Trimming shortened V by 6 bases and J by 2 bases, and 13 bases separated the two germline ends. The germline CDR1 and CDR2 sequences are SEHNR and FQNEAQ (reference sequence). CDR3 amino acids: CASRSPGHNTGELFF. The CDR3 DNA reads TGTGCCAGCAGGTCACCGGGACATAACACCGGGGAGCTGTTTTTT.

In its sample, this clone was seen a few times. The DNA for the CDR3 is TGTGCCCACCGGGGGGGATCTAATCAGCCCCAGCATTTT. It specifies CAHRGGSNQPQHF. The V and J genes are TRBV10-3 and TRBJ1-5; D might be TRBD1 (5 bases). V lost 11 bases and J lost 4, with 15 bases in between. This CDR3 is 13 amino acids long. The germline V gene has CDR1 ENHRY and CDR2 SYGVKD.

The V gene is TRBV7-2, the J gene TRBJ2-3, with 11 bases identical to TRBD2. Looked up from germline, CDR1 is SGHTA and CDR2 is FQGNSA. With V trimmed by 5 bases and J by 2 bases, 6 bases remained unmatched. The CDR3 runs 16 residues. CDR3 DNA: TGTGCCAGCAGCCTACTAGCGGGAGCTGACACAGATACGCAGTATTTT. The encoded protein is CASSLLAGADTDTQYF.

The J gene is TRBJ2-3, the V gene TRBV9, with TRBD2 matching over 7 bases. Looked up from germline, CDR1 is SGDLS and CDR2 is YYNGEE. This CDR3 region has 12 residues. The junction had 5 bases not matched to a gene; V was cut back by 3 bases and J by 10 bases. Here the CDR3 reads CASSGGGVAQYF. The CDR3 DNA reads TGTGCCAGCAGCGGGGGAGGGGTTGCGCAGTATTTT.

The genes are TRBV9 and TRBJ2-7; 8 nucleotides align to TRBD1. Germline V gene lookup returns CDR1 SGDLS and CDR2 YYNGEE. The CDR3 covers 15 residues. The V and J ends lost 0 bases and 2 bases, in that order; junction bases with no gene match: 4. This chain's CDR3 is CASSVAETGAYEQYF. DNA of the CDR3: TGTGCCAGCAGCGTAGCAGAGACAGGGGCCTACGAGCAGTACTTC.

This chain uses TRBV4-1 with TRBJ2-7; 7 positions agree with TRBD2. The CDR3 extends over 14 amino acids. Looked up from germline, CDR1 is MGHRA and CDR2 is YSYEKL. V dropped 2 bases and J dropped 3; count of bases not matched to a gene: 4. The CDR3 region has the DNA TGCGCCAGCAGCCAAAGTAGCGGGCGCTACGAGCAGTACTTC. This encodes CASSQSSGRYEQYF.

Written as DNA, the CDR3 is TGCGCCAGCAGCCAAGAGGGTCTAGCGGGAGGCGAGCAGTACTTC. Its protein product is CASSQEGLAGGEQYF. The V gene is TRBV4-1, the J gene TRBJ2-7; 11 nucleotides align to TRBD2. Germline lookup yields CDR1 MGHRA and CDR2 YSYEKL. The CDR3 is 15 amino acids. Unmatched junction bases numbered 4, after V lost 0 bases and J lost 6 bases.

The rearrangement joins TRBV10-3 to TRBJ1-2, with 8 nucleotides matching TRBD1. Trimming removed 1 base from V and 7 bases from J; junction bases left unmatched: 5. The CDR3 is made up of 14 amino acids. Germline V CDR1 and CDR2: ENHRY, SYGVKD. The DNA of the CDR3 is TGTGCCATCAGTGAGTTAGGACAGGGTAGTGGCTACACCTTC. Its protein is CAISELGQGSGYTF.

CDR3 bases: TGTGCCAGCAGCTTGAATCGGGACAGCGTTGTTTCCGGGGAGCTGTTTTTT. This codes for CASSLNRDSVVSGELFF. V is TRBV7-3 and J is TRBJ2-2; 7 bases agree with TRBD1. Trimming cost V 3 bases and J 6 bases; bases outside gene matches: 13. CDR1 SGHTA and CDR2 FQGTGA come from the germline V gene. The CDR3 has 17 residues.

V and J are TRBV11-2 and TRBJ1-2; 7 bases match TRBD1. The CDR3 loop spans 13 amino acids. CDR1 is SGHAT, CDR2 FQNNGV, per germline. Germline trimming cut 5 bases from V and 6 bases from J; bases unmatched to any gene: 6. CDR3 sequence: CASSMTGTDGYTF. The CDR3 DNA sequence: TGTGCCAGCAGCATGACAGGGACCGATGGCTACACCTTC.

The chain links TRBV4-3 to TRBJ2-5; D is perhaps TRBD2 (6 bases). Trimming cost V 3 bases and J 4 bases, with 18 bases left between them. This CDR3 has 16 residues. Looked up from germline, CDR1 is LGHNA and CDR2 is YSLEER. The DNA for the CDR3 is TGCGCCAGCAGCCACCTAGAATCGGAGGGTAGAGAGACCCAGTACTTC. As protein: CASSHLESEGRETQYF.

The chain uses TRBV9 and TRBJ2-3; D possibly corresponds to TRBD1 (6 bases). The CDR3 is 15 amino acids. Germline V CDR1 and CDR2: SGDLS, YYNGEE. V lost 0 bases and J lost 1, with 9 bases in between. This CDR3 reads CASSVVGQRTDTQYF. The DNA of the CDR3 is TGTGCCAGCAGCGTAGTAGGACAGCGCACAGATACGCAGTATTTT.

This chain connects TRBV4-1 to TRBJ2-7, with 9 bases fitting TRBD1. Germline assignment: CDR1 MGHRA and CDR2 YSYEKL. V dropped 6 bases and J dropped 2; count of bases not matched to a gene: 5. The CDR3 consists of 14 residues. DNA of the CDR3: TGCGCCAGCAGTTTACGACAGGGGGCCTACGAGCAGTACTTC. Amino acids: CASSLRQGAYEQYF.

This rearrangement joins TRBV9 to TRBJ2-3; TRBD2 aligns across 8 bases. The CDR3 contains 14 residues. Germline lookup yields CDR1 SGDLS and CDR2 YYNGEE. V shed 3 bases, J shed 0 bases, and the junction held 0 bases outside the gene matches. The CDR3 spells CASSASGSTDTQYF. CDR3 in DNA: TGTGCCAGCAGCGCTAGCGGGAGCACAGATACGCAGTATTTT.

The V call is TRBV28, the J call TRBJ2-7; D is uncertain. The CDR3 is 13 residues long. Trimming pared 3 bases from V and 7 bases from J, leaving 13 bases between. Germline V gene lookup returns CDR1 MDHEN and CDR2 SYDVKM. CDR3 amino acids: CASSLMPSREQYF. DNA of the CDR3: TGTGCCAGCAGTTTGATGCCCTCTCGGGAGCAGTACTTC.